Listed below are T cell receptor beta chains from one sample, sequenced in a study of blood T cell repertoires in COVID-19. Clones were sequenced by immunoSEQ multiplex PCR, and TCRdb holds only the in-frame ones, with some missing. Here the sample spans fewer than 500,000 clones, about nine tenths being singletons. The sample comprised peripheral blood. Receptors originate from a woman in her 30s with active or convalescent COVID-19. Both conserved end residues are part of each CDR3. D genes are given only for firm matches. Size values are once, few and many counts, or a class for expanded clones, and some rows have none.

j_call | clone_size | cdr3_length | v_call | d_call | cdr3_nt | cdr3_aa
TRBJ2-1 | NA | 14 | TRBV6-5 | NA | TGTGCCAGCACCCAAACTAGTCCAATCAATGAGCAGTTCTTC | CASTQTSPINEQFF
TRBJ1-6 | NA | 15 | TRBV5-4 | NA | TGTGCCAGCAGTTATGATCAGGGCTATAATTCACCCCTCCACTTT | CASSYDQGYNSPLHF
TRBJ1-2 | NA | 11 | TRBV20-1 | TRBD1 | TGCAGTCACGGGACAGGCCATGGCTACACCTTC | CSHGTGHGYTF
TRBJ2-6 | NA | 17 | TRBV6-4 | TRBD2 | TGTGCCAGCAGTGACCCCCCGGGGACTACAGGGGCCAACGTCCTGACTTTC | CASSDPPGTTGANVLTF
TRBJ2-2 | NA | 19 | TRBV15 | NA | TGTGCCACCAGCAGAGATCTTTCAGGAGCGGGCGCCTACACCGGGGAGCTGTTTTTT | CATSRDLSGAGAYTGELFF
TRBJ1-2 | NA | 14 | TRBV2 | NA | TGTGCCAGCAGGTACAGTCAAACTAACTATGGCTACACCTTC | CASRYSQTNYGYTF
TRBJ1-1 | NA | 15 | TRBV4-1 | NA | TGCGCCAGCAGCCAACAGGGACACCCGAACACTGAAGCTTTCTTT | CASSQQGHPNTEAFF
TRBJ1-6 | NA | 14 | TRBV5-4 | NA | TGTGCCAGCAGCTTTACAGGGTTTAATTCACCCCTCCACTTT | CASSFTGFNSPLHF
TRBJ1-5 | NA | 16 | TRBV5-8 | NA | TGTGCCAGCAGCACGTTCGGACAGTATAGCAATCAGCCCCAGCATTTT | CASSTFGQYSNQPQHF
TRBJ1-2 | few | 14 | TRBV13 | NA | TGTGCCAGCAGCTTAGGCGGACATAACTATGGCTACACCTTC | CASSLGGHNYGYTF
TRBJ2-7 | few | 16 | TRBV3-1/TRBV3-2 | NA | TGTGCCAGCAGCTCAGGATGGACAAGTTTGATCTACGAGCAGTACTTC | CASSSGWTSLIYEQYF
TRBJ2-5 | once | 16 | TRBV14 | TRBD2 | TGTGCCAGCAGCCCCCGACTAGCGGGAAGTCAAGAGACCCAGTACTTC | CASSPRLAGSQETQYF
TRBJ1-2 | once | 14 | TRBV5-5 | NA | TGTGCCAGCAGTCTTCGGAGTGATAATTATGGCTACACCTTC | CASSLRSDNYGYTF
TRBJ2-1 | NA | 16 | TRBV4-1 | TRBD2 | TGCGCCAGCAGCCAATCGGGACTAGCGGGGGGAAGTGAGCAGTTCTTC | CASSQSGLAGGSEQFF
TRBJ1-6 | NA | 14 | TRBV7-9 | NA | TGTGCCAGCAGCTTAAGGGAGGGAGAATCACCCCTCCACTTT | CASSLREGESPLHF
TRBJ1-1 | NA | 18 | TRBV5-1 | TRBD1 | TGCGCCAGCAGACGCAATCCGGGACAGTCTTCTGGGGACACTGAAGCTTTCTTT | CASRRNPGQSSGDTEAFF
TRBJ2-1 | NA | 13 | TRBV5-8 | TRBD1 | TGTGCCAGCAGCTGGGGACAGTACAATGAGCAGTTCTTC | CASSWGQYNEQFF
TRBJ1-4 | NA | 17 | TRBV27 | NA | TGTGCCAGCAGTTTTCTGCGGGCGGAAGCAACTAATGAAAAACTGTTTTTT | CASSFLRAEATNEKLFF